These 27 T cell receptor beta chains share one sample of origin, sequenced in a study of PD-1 blockade in classical Hodgkin lymphoma. All patients relapsed after autologous stem cell transplantation, and brentuximab vedotin exposure varied. Using immunoSEQ multiplex PCR, the repertoire was profiled, and TCRdb retains in-frame clones only, with some absent. The sample records approximately 26,000 clones, 60% to 85% being singletons. The sample consisted of peripheral blood mononuclear cells (PBMCs), taken before the second cycle of nivolumab. The receptors were gathered from a human donor with classical Hodgkin lymphoma.

This clone was detected once. CDR3 sequence: CASSLGTSLNSNEQFF. The CDR3 DNA follows: TGTGCCAGCTCACTGGGGACTAGCTTAAATTCCAATGAGCAGTTCTTC. The J gene is TRBJ2-1, the V gene TRBV18, with TRBD2 matching 9 bases. The CDR3 covers 16 residues. V lost 4 bases to trimming and J lost 6 bases; unmatched junction nucleotides: 10. CDR1 is KGHSH, CDR2 LQKENI, per germline.

This chain links TRBV19 with TRBJ2-7, with a tentative D call TRBD1 (6 bases). The CDR3 spans 16 residues. V was pared by 7 bases and J by 0 bases, with 19 bases between. From germline, CDR1 is LNHDA and CDR2 SQIVND (reference sequence). This chain's CDR3 is CASTSTYRDNSYEQYF. DNA of the CDR3: TGTGCCAGTACTTCAACTTACCGGGACAACTCCTACGAGCAGTACTTC.

The V and J genes are TRBV10-2 and TRBJ1-4, with D tentatively TRBD1 (6 bases). The CDR3 loop spans 12 amino acids. V lost 5 bases and J 7 bases, leaving 8 bases between the germline ends. Germline assignment: CDR1 WSHSY and CDR2 SAAADI. This chain's CDR3 is CASSRRGEKLFF. CDR3 bases: TGCGCCAGCAGTCGCAGGGGTGAAAAACTGTTTTTT.

This chain uses TRBV10-2 with TRBJ2-7; D remains unclear. V lost 5 bases, J lost 4 bases, and 15 bases lay in between. The CDR3 totals 14 residues. Germline V gives CDR1 WSHSY, CDR2 SAAADI. CDR3 amino acids: CASSRAKGLYEQYF. CDR3 sequence (DNA): TGCGCCAGCAGTAGAGCGAAAGGATTGTACGAGCAGTACTTC.

This clone was found a few times. This sequence joins TRBV28 and TRBJ1-5; tentatively, D is TRBD1 (5 bases). CDR3 length equals 14 residues. Between the trimmed V and J ends, which lost 10 bases and 5 bases, there was a span of 18 bases. CDR1 and CDR2 from the germline V gene are MDHEN and SYDVKM. In nucleotides, the CDR3 is TGTGCCACCCTTTCGGCGGGGCGCTATCAGCCCCAGCATTTT. It translates to CATLSAGRYQPQHF. Drawing the rest from reference TRBV28 and TRBJ1-5, the complete variable domain is DVKVTQSSRYLVKRTGEKVFLECVQDMDHENMFWYRQDPGLGLRLIYFSYDVKMKEKGDIPEGYSVSREKKERFSLILESASTNQTSMYLCATLSAGRYQPQHFGDGTRLSIL.

The CDR3 DNA is TGCGCCAGCAGCTTAGGCGGGCCGCGTGAAAAACTGTTTTTT. Protein: CASSLGGPREKLFF. The chain links TRBV5-1 to TRBJ1-4; unclear D gene. V shed 2 bases and J shed 7 bases, with 12 bases lying between them. The germline CDR1 and CDR2 sequences are SGHRS and YFSETQ. CDR3 length: 14 residues. The full variable domain, its missing parts supplied by reference TRBV5-1 and TRBJ1-4, is KAGVTQTPRYLIKTRGQQVTLSCSPISGHRSVSWYQQTPGQGLQFLFEYFSETQRNKGNFPGRFSGRQFSNSRSEMNVSTLELGDSALYLCASSLGGPREKLFFGSGTQLSVL.

This clone came up a few times. CDR3 protein: CASSPPSSGTGGFF. In nucleotides, the CDR3 is TGTGCCAGCTCACCGCCCAGTTCCGGGACAGGAGGGTTCTTC. J is TRBJ2-1 and V is TRBV18; TRBD1 aligns across 8 bases. Per germline, CDR1 KGHSH and CDR2 LQKENI. The CDR3 consists of 14 residues. V was pared by 3 bases and J by 15 bases, with 13 bases of the junction left unmatched. Full variable domain (missing parts from reference TRBV18 and TRBJ2-1): NAGVMQNPRHLVRRRGQEARLRCSPMKGHSHVYWYRQLPEEGLKFMVYLQKENIIDESGMPKERFSAEFPKEGPSILRIQQVVRGDSAAYFCASSPPSSGTGGFFGPGTRLTVL.

The chain employs TRBV5-6 and TRBJ1-1, with TRBD1 as a possible D gene (5 bases). The germline V and J ends were trimmed by 5 bases and 3 bases, with 14 bases remaining between them. Germline lookup yields CDR1 SGHDT and CDR2 YYEEEE. The CDR3 loop spans 14 amino acids. The chain's CDR3 is CASRMRGFDTEAFF. Here the CDR3 DNA reads TGTGCCAGCAGGATGAGGGGTTTCGACACTGAAGCTTTCTTT.

CDR3 region: CASSLLGISGANVLTF. CDR3 in DNA: TGTGCCAGCAGCCTCCTCGGAATCTCTGGGGCCAACGTCCTGACTTTC. The chain links TRBV7-2 to TRBJ2-6, with D unresolved. Germline V gene data show CDR1 as SGHTA and CDR2 as FQGNSA. V gave up 5 bases and J gave up 0 bases, with 11 bases separating them. The CDR3 extends over 16 amino acids.

This clone was counted a few times. V is TRBV4-2 and J is TRBJ1-3; D not resolved. Per the germline V gene, CDR1 is LGHNA and CDR2 is YNFKEQ. This CDR3 comprises 15 residues. V lost 5 bases and J lost 0, with 11 bases in between. CDR3 amino acids: CASSSDGYSGNTIYF. CDR3 nucleotide sequence: TGTGCCAGCAGCTCGGACGGATACTCTGGAAACACCATATATTTT.

The J gene is TRBJ2-1, the V gene TRBV5-1; 14 bases match TRBD2. The CDR3 length is 17 residues. Germline assignment: CDR1 SGHRS and CDR2 YFSETQ. Unmatched junction bases numbered 2, after V lost 3 bases and J lost 0 bases. CDR3 DNA sequence: TGCGCCAGCAGCTCCGGGACTAGCGGGAGCTCCTACAATGAGCAGTTCTTC. It yields the protein CASSSGTSGSSYNEQFF.

The chain employs TRBV7-2 and TRBJ2-7; 7 bases are a match to TRBD2. Trimming removed 3 bases from V and 4 bases from J; junction bases left unmatched: 9. This CDR3 is 15 amino acids long. Germline V gives CDR1 SGHTA, CDR2 FQGNSA. This CDR3 is CASSFRDYGGYEQYF. CDR3 bases: TGTGCCAGCAGCTTCCGGGACTATGGTGGGTACGAGCAGTACTTC.

The chain links TRBV30 to TRBJ1-5; D not resolved. V was cut by 0 bases and J by 2 bases, with 11 bases left in between. CDR1 is GTSNPN and CDR2 is SVGIG in the germline V gene (reference sequence). The CDR3 totals 15 residues. CDR3 residues: CAWSVLDGGNQPQHF. CDR3 in DNA: TGTGCCTGGAGTGTATTAGATGGCGGCAATCAGCCCCAGCATTTT.

The CDR3 bases are TGTGCCAGCATCCTTGGACAGAAAGGGGAAGCTTTCTTT. It translates to CASILGQKGEAFF. J is TRBJ1-1 and V is TRBV4-2, with D possibly being TRBD1 (6 bases). CDR1 and CDR2 from the germline V gene are LGHNA and YNFKEQ. Trimming removed 7 bases at V and 8 bases at J, with 17 bases between. The length of the CDR3 is 13 residues.

This clone turned up a few times. This chain links TRBV19 with TRBJ1-1, with 8 bases fitting TRBD1. V lost 5 bases to trimming and J lost 5 bases; unmatched junction nucleotides: 10. Germline V lookup: CDR1 LNHDA, CDR2 SQIVND (reference sequence). The CDR3 is 15 amino acids. The CDR3 coding sequence is TGTGCCAGTAGTCCGTTGACAGGGGCAAGGACTGAAGCTTTCTTT. It translates to CASSPLTGARTEAFF.

The rearrangement joins TRBV13 to TRBJ2-2; no definite D call. The CDR3 is 13 amino acids. The V and J ends lost 3 bases and 0 bases respectively, with 2 bases between them. The germline V gene has CDR1 PRHDT and CDR2 FYEKMQ (reference sequence). The CDR3, as DNA: TGTGCCAGCAGCTTGGCGAACACCGGGGAGCTGTTTTTT. It translates to CASSLANTGELFF.

V gene TRBV28 combines with J gene TRBJ2-3; D uncertain. CDR3 size: 14 residues. The germline V gene encodes CDR1 MDHEN and CDR2 SYDVKM. V dropped 3 bases and J dropped 6 bases, with 13 bases sitting between them. The CDR3: CASSFSVWTDTQYF. The DNA of the CDR3 is TGTGCCAGCAGTTTCAGCGTCTGGACGGATACGCAGTATTTT.

The V and J genes are TRBV10-2 and TRBJ2-7, with 8 bases fitting TRBD1. J lost 0 bases, V lost 5 bases, and 3 bases had no gene match. The germline V gene encodes CDR1 WSHSY and CDR2 SAAADI. The CDR3 totals 14 residues. In nucleotides, the CDR3 is TGCGCCAGCAGTCGGACAGGGAGCTCCTACGAGCAGTACTTC. This gives the protein CASSRTGSSYEQYF.

This clone was seen just once. The chain employs TRBV11-2 and TRBJ2-7, with a weak D call TRBD1 (5 bases). Germline CDR1 and CDR2: SGHAT and FQNNGV. This CDR3 is 15 amino acids long. The V end was cut by 4 bases, the J end by 2 bases, with 15 bases between. The CDR3 here is CASSYLPQVAYEQYF. In DNA form, the CDR3 reads TGTGCCAGCAGCTATCTCCCACAGGTTGCCTACGAGCAGTACTTC.

The genes are TRBV18 and TRBJ1-1; the D gene is possibly TRBD1 (6 bases). The CDR3 has 16 residues. Germline V gene data show CDR1 as KGHSH and CDR2 as LQKENI. Trimming took off 2 bases at V and 0 bases at J, with 13 bases between the two ends. The CDR3 region is CASSPGGTNMNTEAFF. The DNA for the CDR3 is TGTGCCAGCTCACCAGGCGGGACAAATATGAACACTGAAGCTTTCTTT.

The chain uses TRBV5-1 and TRBJ2-7, with 7 bases fitting TRBD2. CDR3 size: 15 residues. V lost 0 bases, J lost 3 bases, and 6 bases stayed unmatched. The germline gives CDR1 SGHRS, CDR2 YFSETQ. CDR3 sequence: CASSLGGSGIYEQYF. The CDR3 region has the DNA TGCGCCAGCAGCTTGGGGGGCAGCGGGATCTACGAGCAGTACTTC.

The chain is built from TRBV6-5 and TRBJ1-5, with D uncertain. Germline assignment: CDR1 MNHEY and CDR2 SVGAGI. V was clipped by 2 bases and J by 6 bases, with 14 bases between them. CDR3 size: 15 residues. This chain's CDR3 is CASSYDTEGVQPQHF. The CDR3 bases are TGTGCCAGCAGTTACGACACGGAAGGTGTTCAGCCCCAGCATTTT.

This chain joins TRBV28 and TRBJ1-5, with 7 bases aligning to TRBD1. The trim removed 10 bases at V and 7 bases at J, leaving 10 bases unmatched. The CDR3 runs to 13 residues. Germline CDR1 and CDR2: MDHEN and SYDVKM. The CDR3 spells CAIRGRGQQPQHF. CDR3 bases: TGTGCCATCCGCGGCCGGGGACAGCAGCCCCAGCATTTT.

V usage is TRBV7-2 and J usage is TRBJ2-1, with D perhaps given as TRBD1 or TRBD2 (5 bases each). Germline CDR1 reads SGHTA; CDR2 reads FQGNSA. The CDR3 is 15 amino acids. The ends were cut back, 1 base at V and 6 bases at J, with 13 bases in the middle. CDR3 in amino acids: CASSLGGSGGNEQFF. The CDR3 nucleotides are TGTGCCAGCAGCTTAGGAGGGAGTGGGGGCAATGAGCAGTTCTTC.

Here the CDR3 DNA reads TGCGCCAGCAGCTCGGGACAGGTGGGGGAGACCCAGTACTTC. This translates into CASSSGQVGETQYF. The J gene is TRBJ2-5, the V gene TRBV5-1; 8 positions match TRBD1. Per the germline V gene, CDR1 is SGHRS and CDR2 is YFSETQ. V was clipped by 3 bases and J by 5 bases; unmatched bases: 6. The CDR3 contains 14 residues. The complete variable domain, with remaining parts taken from reference TRBV5-1 and TRBJ2-5, reads KAGVTQTPRYLIKTRGQQVTLSCSPISGHRSVSWYQQTPGQGLQFLFEYFSETQRNKGNFPGRFSGRQFSNSRSEMNVSTLELGDSALYLCASSSGQVGETQYFGPGTRLLVL.

In its sample, this clone was seen once. The junction and the germline gene differ at one end; a read error may be behind it. V and J are TRBV6-6 and TRBJ1-4, with D unclear. Germline V gene sequence: CDR1 MNHNY, CDR2 SVGAGI (reference sequence). The CDR3 loop spans 15 amino acids. The CDR3 DNA reads as TGTGCCGGCAGTTATGACCTAACACACAATGAAAAACTGTTTTTT. It translates to CAGSYDLTHNEKLFF.

This clone has a single count. The DNA of the CDR3 is TGTGCCAGCAGCTTAGCGGACAGTTTGAATGAGCAGTTCTTC. It translates to CASSLADSLNEQFF. The rearrangement joins TRBV13 to TRBJ2-1; D is perhaps TRBD1 (6 bases). Germline CDR1 is PRHDT and CDR2 is FYEKMQ (reference sequence). V was cut by 1 base and J by 7 bases, with 11 bases left in between. The CDR3 spans 14 residues.